This record covers a single TCR beta chain. Its antigen is undetermined. The data were taken from a study of cytomegalovirus exposure and HLA in healthy donors. Study information: For the approximately 420 genotyped donors, roughly 81% fell within the Caucasian-associated ancestry cluster. Study-level points and caveats: For most TCR beta V segments, an earlier analysis put the productive rate at about 87% or about 30% of the time.

Amplification used 60 Vbeta primers and 13 Jbeta primers. TCRdb's copy holds only in-frame clones and misses some; the assay was immunoSEQ multiplex PCR. The sample lists some 84,000 clones; around 74% were seen once. The TCR sequence derives from a boy aged 5-17 years in good health and CMV-seronegative. The sample comprised PBMCs.

The CDR3 loop is CASSLAPGVNEKLFF. In DNA form, the CDR3 reads TGTGCCAGCAGCTTAGCGCCCGGGGTTAATGAAAAACTGTTTTTT. The chain employs TRBV7-7 and TRBJ1-4; D is ambiguous. This CDR3 region has 15 residues. The V end was cut by 0 bases, the J end by 4 bases, with 9 bases between. Germline values: CDR1 SSHAT, CDR2 FNYEAQ (reference sequence).